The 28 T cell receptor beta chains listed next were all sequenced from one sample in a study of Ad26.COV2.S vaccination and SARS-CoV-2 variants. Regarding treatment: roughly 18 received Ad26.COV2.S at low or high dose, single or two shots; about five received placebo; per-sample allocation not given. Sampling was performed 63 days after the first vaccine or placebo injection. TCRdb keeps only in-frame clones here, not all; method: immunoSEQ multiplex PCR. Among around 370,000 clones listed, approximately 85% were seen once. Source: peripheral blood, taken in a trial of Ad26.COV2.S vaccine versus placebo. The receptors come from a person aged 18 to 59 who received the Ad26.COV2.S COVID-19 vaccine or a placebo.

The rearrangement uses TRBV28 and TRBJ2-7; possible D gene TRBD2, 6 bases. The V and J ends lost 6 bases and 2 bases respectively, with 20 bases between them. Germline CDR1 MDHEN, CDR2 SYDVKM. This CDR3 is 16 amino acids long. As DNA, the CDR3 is TGTGCCAGCAGAGCCCAAACGGGAGAAAGTCCCTACGAGCAGTACTTC. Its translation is CASRAQTGESPYEQYF. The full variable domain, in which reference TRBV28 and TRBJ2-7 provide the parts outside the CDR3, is DVKVTQSSRYLVKRTGEKVFLECVQDMDHENMFWYRQDPGLGLRLIYFSYDVKMKEKGDIPEGYSVSREKKERFSLILESASTNQTSMYLCASRAQTGESPYEQYFGPGTRLTVT.

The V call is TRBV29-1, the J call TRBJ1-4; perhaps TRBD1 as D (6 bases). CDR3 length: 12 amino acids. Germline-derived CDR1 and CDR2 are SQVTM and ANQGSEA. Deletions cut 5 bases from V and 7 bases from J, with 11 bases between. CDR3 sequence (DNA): TGCAGCGTTCGTACAGGGAGTGAAAAACTGTTTTTT. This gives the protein CSVRTGSEKLFF.

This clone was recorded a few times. The CDR3 here is CASRGEGLNEKLFF. Written as DNA, the CDR3 is TGTGCCAGCCGAGGGGAGGGACTCAATGAAAAACTGTTTTTT. The chain recombines TRBV7-9 with TRBJ1-4; D might be TRBD1 (5 bases). The V gene lost 8 bases and the J gene lost 5 bases, with 15 bases spanning the gap. The V gene's germline CDR1 is SEHNR and CDR2 FQNEAQ (reference sequence). The CDR3 sequence is 14 residues long. The full variable domain, rest sourced from reference TRBV7-9 and TRBJ1-4, is DTGVSQNPRHKITKRGQNVTFRCDPISEHNRLYWYRQTLGQGPEFLTYFQNEAQLEKSRLLSDRFSAERPKGSFSTLEIQRTEQGDSAMYLCASRGEGLNEKLFFGSGTQLSVL.

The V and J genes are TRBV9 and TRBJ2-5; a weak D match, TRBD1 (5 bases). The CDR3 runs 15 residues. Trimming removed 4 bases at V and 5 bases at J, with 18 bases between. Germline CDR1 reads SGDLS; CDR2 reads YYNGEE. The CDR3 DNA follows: TGTGCCAGCAGCCCAAGTAGGGGCCCATTGGAGACCCAGTACTTC. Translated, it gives CASSPSRGPLETQYF.

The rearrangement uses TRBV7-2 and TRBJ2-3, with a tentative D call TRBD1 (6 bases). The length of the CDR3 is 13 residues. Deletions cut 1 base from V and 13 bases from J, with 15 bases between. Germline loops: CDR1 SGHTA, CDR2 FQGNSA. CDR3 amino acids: CASSLEEGGKEYF. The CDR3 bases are TGTGCCAGCAGCTTAGAAGAAGGGGGAAAGGAGTATTTT. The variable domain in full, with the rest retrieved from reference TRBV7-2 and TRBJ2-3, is GAGVSQSPSNKVTEKGKDVELRCDPISGHTALYWYRQSLGQGLEFLIYFQGNSAPDKSGLPSDRFSAERTGGSVSTLTIQRTQQEDSAVYLCASSLEEGGKEYFGPGTRLTVL.

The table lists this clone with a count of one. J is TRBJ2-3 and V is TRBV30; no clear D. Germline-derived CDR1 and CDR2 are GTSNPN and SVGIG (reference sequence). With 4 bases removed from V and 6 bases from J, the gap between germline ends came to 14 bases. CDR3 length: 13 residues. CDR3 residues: CAWKEGGRDTQYF. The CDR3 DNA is TGTGCCTGGAAGGAAGGCGGAAGGGATACGCAGTATTTT. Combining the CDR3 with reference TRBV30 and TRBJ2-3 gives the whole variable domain SQTIHQWPATLVQPVGSPLSLECTVEGTSNPNLYWYRQAAGRGLQLLFYSVGIGQISSEVPQNLSASRPQDRQFILSSKKLLLSDSGFYLCAWKEGGRDTQYFGPGTRLTVL.

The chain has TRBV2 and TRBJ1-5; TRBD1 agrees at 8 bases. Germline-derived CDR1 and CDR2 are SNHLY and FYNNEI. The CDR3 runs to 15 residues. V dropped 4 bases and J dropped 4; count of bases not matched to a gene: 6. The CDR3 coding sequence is TGTGCCAGCAGTGGCCAGGGGGCAGGAAATCAGCCCCAGCATTTT. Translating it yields CASSGQGAGNQPQHF.

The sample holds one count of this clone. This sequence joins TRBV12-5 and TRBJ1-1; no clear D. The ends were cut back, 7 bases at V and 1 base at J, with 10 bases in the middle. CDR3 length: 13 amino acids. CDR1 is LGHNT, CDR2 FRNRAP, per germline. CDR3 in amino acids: CASDLDGNTEAFF. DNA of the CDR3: TGTGCTAGTGACCTGGACGGGAACACTGAAGCTTTCTTT.

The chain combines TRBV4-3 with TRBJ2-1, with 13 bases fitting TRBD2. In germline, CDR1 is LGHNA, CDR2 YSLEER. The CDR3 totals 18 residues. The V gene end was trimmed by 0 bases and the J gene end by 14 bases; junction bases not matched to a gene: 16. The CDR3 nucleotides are TGCGCCAGCAGCCAAGAGAGTACGGGACTAGCGGGGACTGGTTTGGAGTTCTTC. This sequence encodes CASSQESTGLAGTGLEFF.

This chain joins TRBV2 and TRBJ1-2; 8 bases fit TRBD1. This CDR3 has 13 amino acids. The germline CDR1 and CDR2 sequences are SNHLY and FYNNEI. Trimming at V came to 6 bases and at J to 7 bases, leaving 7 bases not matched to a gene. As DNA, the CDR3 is TGTGCCAGCAGCCGTCAGGGGGCGGGTGGCTACACCTTC. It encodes CASSRQGAGGYTF.

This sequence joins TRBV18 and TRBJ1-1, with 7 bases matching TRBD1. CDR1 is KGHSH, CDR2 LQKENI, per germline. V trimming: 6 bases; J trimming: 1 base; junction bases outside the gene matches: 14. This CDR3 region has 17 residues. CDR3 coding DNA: TGTGCCAGCTCGGATCCGGGACAGACTATTAAGAACACTGAAGCTTTCTTT. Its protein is CASSDPGQTIKNTEAFF.

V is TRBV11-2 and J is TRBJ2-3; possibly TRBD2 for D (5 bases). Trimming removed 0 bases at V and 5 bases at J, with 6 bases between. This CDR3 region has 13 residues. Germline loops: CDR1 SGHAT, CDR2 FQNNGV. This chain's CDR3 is CASSLDREDTQYF. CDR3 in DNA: TGTGCCAGCAGCTTAGATCGGGAAGATACGCAGTATTTT.

The CDR3 nucleotides are TGTGCCAGTAGTAGCCCCTACGAGCAGTACTTC. The encoded protein is CASSSPYEQYF. The chain uses TRBV19 and TRBJ2-7; D not certain. The CDR3 sequence is 11 residues long. V lost 4 bases and J 2 bases, leaving 3 bases between the germline ends. CDR1 and CDR2 (germline): LNHDA, SQIVND (reference sequence).

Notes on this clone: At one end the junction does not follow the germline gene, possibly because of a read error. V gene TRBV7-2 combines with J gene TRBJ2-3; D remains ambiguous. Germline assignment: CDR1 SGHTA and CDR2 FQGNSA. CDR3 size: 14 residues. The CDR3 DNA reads TGTGCCAGCAACTTACTGTCAGGCACAGATACGCAGTATTTT. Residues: CASNLLSGTDTQYF.

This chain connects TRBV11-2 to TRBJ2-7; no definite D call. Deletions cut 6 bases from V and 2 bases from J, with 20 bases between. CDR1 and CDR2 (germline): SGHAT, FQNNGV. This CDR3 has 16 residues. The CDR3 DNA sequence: TGTGCCAGCAGTCCCACGACCTCTTTGCTCCCCTACGAGCAGTACTTC. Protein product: CASSPTTSLLPYEQYF. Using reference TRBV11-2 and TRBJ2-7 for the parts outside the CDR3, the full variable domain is EAGVAQSPRYKIIEKRQSVAFWCNPISGHATLYWYQQILGQGPKLLIQFQNNGVVDDSQLPKDRFSAERLKGVDSTLKIQPAKLEDSAVYLCASSPTTSLLPYEQYFGPGTRLTVT.

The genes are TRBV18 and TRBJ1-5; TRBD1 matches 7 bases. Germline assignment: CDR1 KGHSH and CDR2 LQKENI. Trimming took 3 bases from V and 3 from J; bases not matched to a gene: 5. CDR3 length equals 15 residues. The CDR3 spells CASSPQTGVNQPQHF. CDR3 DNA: TGTGCCAGCTCACCCCAAACAGGGGTCAATCAGCCCCAGCATTTT.

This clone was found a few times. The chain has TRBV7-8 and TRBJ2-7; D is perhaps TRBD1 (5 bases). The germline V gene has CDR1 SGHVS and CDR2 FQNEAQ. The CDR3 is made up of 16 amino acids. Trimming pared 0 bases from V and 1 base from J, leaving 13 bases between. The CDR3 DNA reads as TGTGCCAGCAGCTTAGCCGGCAGGGTCTTATCCTACGAGCAGTACTTC. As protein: CASSLAGRVLSYEQYF.

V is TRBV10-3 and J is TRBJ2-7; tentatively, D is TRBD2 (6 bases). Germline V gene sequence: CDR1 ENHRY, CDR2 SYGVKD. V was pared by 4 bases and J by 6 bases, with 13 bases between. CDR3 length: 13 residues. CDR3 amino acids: CAISGLVESEQYF. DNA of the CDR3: TGTGCCATCAGTGGACTAGTTGAGTCCGAGCAGTACTTC.

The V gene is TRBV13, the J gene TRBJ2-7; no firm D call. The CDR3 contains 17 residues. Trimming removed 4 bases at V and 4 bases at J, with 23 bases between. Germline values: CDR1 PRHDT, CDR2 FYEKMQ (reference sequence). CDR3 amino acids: CASSSHTLELQPYEQYF. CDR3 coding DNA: TGTGCCAGCAGCTCCCATACCCTGGAACTGCAACCATACGAGCAGTACTTC.

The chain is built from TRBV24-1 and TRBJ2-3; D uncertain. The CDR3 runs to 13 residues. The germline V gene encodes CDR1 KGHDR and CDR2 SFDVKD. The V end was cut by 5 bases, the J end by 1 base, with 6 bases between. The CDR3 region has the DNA TGTGCCACCAGTGCCGAAGGCACAGATACGCAGTATTTT. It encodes CATSAEGTDTQYF.

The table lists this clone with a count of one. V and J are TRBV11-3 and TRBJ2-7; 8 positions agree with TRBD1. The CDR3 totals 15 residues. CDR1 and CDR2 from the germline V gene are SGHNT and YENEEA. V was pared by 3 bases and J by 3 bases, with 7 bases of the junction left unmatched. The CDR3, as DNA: TGTGCCAGCAGCTTGACTGGACAGGGAATCTACGAGCAGTACTTC. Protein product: CASSLTGQGIYEQYF. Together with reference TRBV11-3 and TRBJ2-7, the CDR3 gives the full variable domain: EAGVVQSPRYKIIEKKQPVAFWCNPISGHNTLYWYLQNLGQGPELLIRYENEEAVDDSQLPKDRFSAERLKGVDSTLKIQPAELGDSAVYLCASSLTGQGIYEQYFGPGTRLTVT.

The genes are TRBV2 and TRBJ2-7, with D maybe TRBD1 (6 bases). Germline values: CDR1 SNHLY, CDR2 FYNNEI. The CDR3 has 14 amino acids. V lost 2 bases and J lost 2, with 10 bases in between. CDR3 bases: TGTGCCAGCAGTGAACAGGGGTACGCCTACGAGCAGTACTTC. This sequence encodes CASSEQGYAYEQYF.

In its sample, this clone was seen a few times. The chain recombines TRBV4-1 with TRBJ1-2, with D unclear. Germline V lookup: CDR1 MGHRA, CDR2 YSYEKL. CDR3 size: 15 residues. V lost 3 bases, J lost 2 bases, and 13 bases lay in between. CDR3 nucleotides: TGCGCCAGCAGCCAGCCTGGGCGGGCCAACTATGGCTACACCTTC. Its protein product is CASSQPGRANYGYTF.

The DNA of the CDR3 is TGTGCCAGCAGTGAATTGGAGGGGATGGGGAGAGTGGCCCAGTACTTC. This encodes CASSELEGMGRVAQYF. V is TRBV25-1 and J is TRBJ2-5, with a tentative D call TRBD2 (6 bases). The CDR3 totals 16 residues. Trimming removed 1 base from V and 9 bases from J, with 21 bases in between. The V gene's germline CDR1 is MGHDK and CDR2 SYGVNS.

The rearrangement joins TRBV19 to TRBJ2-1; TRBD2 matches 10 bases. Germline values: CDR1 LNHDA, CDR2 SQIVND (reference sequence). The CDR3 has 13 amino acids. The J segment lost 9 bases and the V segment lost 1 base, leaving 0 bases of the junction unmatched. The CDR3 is CASSIGLAGEQFF. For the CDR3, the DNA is TGTGCCAGTAGTATAGGACTAGCGGGTGAGCAGTTCTTC.

CDR3 in amino acids: CASSLEVAGGETQYF. For the CDR3, the DNA is TGTGCCAGCAGCTTAGAAGTCGCGGGTGGAGAGACCCAGTACTTC. V usage is TRBV7-9 and J usage is TRBJ2-5, with a possible D match to TRBD2 (5 bases). The germline V gene encodes CDR1 SEHNR and CDR2 FQNEAQ (reference sequence). Trimming pared 1 base from V and 4 bases from J, leaving 13 bases between. This CDR3 is 15 amino acids long.

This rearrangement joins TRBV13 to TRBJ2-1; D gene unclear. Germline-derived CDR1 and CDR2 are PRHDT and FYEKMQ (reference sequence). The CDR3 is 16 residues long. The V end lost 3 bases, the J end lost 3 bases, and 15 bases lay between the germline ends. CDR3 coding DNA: TGTGCCAGCAGCTTGGGTGTGTTTGGGGTCTACAATGAGCAGTTCTTC. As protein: CASSLGVFGVYNEQFF.

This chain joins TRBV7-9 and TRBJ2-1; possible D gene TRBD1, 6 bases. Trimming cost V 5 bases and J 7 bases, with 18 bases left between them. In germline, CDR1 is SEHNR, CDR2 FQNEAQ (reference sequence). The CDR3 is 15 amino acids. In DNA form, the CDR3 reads TGTGCCAGCAGCCCTAGAGGACAGAGAGAAAATGAGCAGTTCTTC. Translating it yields CASSPRGQRENEQFF.